The 25 T cell receptor beta chains below were found in one sample sequenced in a study of control samples from healthy donors and cancer patients. Sequenced by immunoSEQ multiplex PCR; TCRdb stores in-frame clones only, minus some. The profile shows tens of thousands of clones, 85% to 90% of them singletons. Sequenced: blood. The receptors were gathered from a man aged 50-59 years in good health.

The rearrangement links TRBV6-6 to TRBJ1-5; 12 bases align to TRBD1. This CDR3 spans 15 amino acids. Per germline, CDR1 MNHNY and CDR2 SVGAGI (reference sequence). J lost 6 bases, V lost 2 bases, and 2 bases had no gene match. The CDR3: CASSYGDRGPQPQHF. The CDR3 DNA is TGTGCCAGCAGTTACGGGGACAGGGGGCCTCAGCCCCAGCATTTT.

Notes on this clone: The junction shows a germline mismatch at one end, possibly a read error. The sample contains more than one DNA sequence encoding this CDR3. The V and J genes are TRBV18 and TRBJ2-2; 9 nucleotides match TRBD2. The CDR3 is 16 residues long. CDR1 KGHSH and CDR2 LQKENI come from the germline V gene. CDR3 bases: TGTGCCAGCTCACCATTAGCGGGGGCGAATACCGGGGAGCTGTTTTTT. Residues: CASSPLAGANTGELFF.

The chain links TRBV7-2 to TRBJ1-4; the match to TRBD1 covers 9 bases. V lost 1 base, J lost 7 bases, and 10 bases stayed unmatched. CDR3 length equals 17 residues. Germline V gives CDR1 SGHTA, CDR2 FQGNSA. For the CDR3, the DNA is TGTGCCAGCAGCTTAGGTCCCGCCGGGACAGGGAGTGAAAAACTGTTTTTT. This translates into CASSLGPAGTGSEKLFF.

This clone was detected once. V usage is TRBV6-1 and J usage is TRBJ2-5, with 8 bases fitting TRBD1. J lost 5 bases, V lost 2 bases, and 7 bases had no gene match. The CDR3 has 15 amino acids. Germline V gene lookup returns CDR1 MNHNS and CDR2 SASEGT. CDR3 sequence: CASSEMAGGTETQYF. CDR3 nucleotides: TGTGCCAGCAGTGAAATGGCAGGGGGCACGGAGACCCAGTACTTC.

The rearrangement uses TRBV29-1 and TRBJ2-5; D might be TRBD2 (6 bases). Germline V CDR1 and CDR2: SQVTM, ANQGSEA. V shed 5 bases and J shed 1 base, with 17 bases lying between them. There are 15 residues in the CDR3. CDR3 nucleotides: TGCAGCGTTAATATCGGAGGGGCGGTCCAAGAGACCCAGTACTTC. As protein: CSVNIGGAVQETQYF.

The chain couples TRBV3-1 (or the pseudogene TRBV3-2) to TRBJ2-3; 12 bases are shared with TRBD2. The trim removed 4 bases at V and 1 base at J, leaving 3 bases unmatched. The germline CDR1 and CDR2 sequences are LGHDT and YNNKEL (reference sequence). The CDR3 totals 16 residues. The CDR3 DNA reads as TGTGCCAGCAGCCTTCGACTAGCGGGGGGCACAGATACGCAGTATTTT. As protein: CASSLRLAGGTDTQYF.

V and J are TRBV28 and TRBJ2-2; TRBD2 is a possible D gene (7 bases). This CDR3 contains 16 residues. Germline loops: CDR1 MDHEN, CDR2 SYDVKM. V was pared by 6 bases and J by 7 bases, with 21 bases between. The CDR3 bases are TGTGCCAGCAGGCCCTCGGGGGGCTGGGGAATCGGGGAGCTGTTTTTT. It is translated as CASRPSGGWGIGELFF.

V usage is TRBV27 and J usage is TRBJ2-3; D uncertain. Germline CDR1 is MNHEY and CDR2 is SMNVEV (reference sequence). Trimming left V 0 bases short and J 1 base short, with 8 bases between. This CDR3 region has 15 residues. CDR3 protein: CASSLSTLGTDTQYF. CDR3 coding DNA: TGTGCCAGCAGTTTATCGACCTTGGGCACAGATACGCAGTATTTT.

The rearrangement joins TRBV29-1 to TRBJ2-2; D is uncertain. Trimming took 5 bases from V and 5 from J, leaving 15 bases between them. CDR3 length: 14 amino acids. Germline-derived CDR1 and CDR2 are SQVTM and ANQGSEA. CDR3 coding DNA: TGCAGCGTTATTAACTCCCCACGTACCGGGGAGCTGTTTTTT. Translation: CSVINSPRTGELFF.

The rearrangement uses TRBV5-4 and TRBJ2-5; 10 bases are a match to TRBD1. J was trimmed by 5 bases and V by 4 bases; bases with no gene match: 5. CDR1 SGHNT and CDR2 YYREEE come from the germline V gene (reference sequence). CDR3 length equals 14 residues. The chain's CDR3 is CASSPTGGVETQYF. Here the CDR3 DNA reads TGTGCCAGCAGCCCGACAGGGGGCGTCGAGACCCAGTACTTC.

CDR3 sequence: CASSSTWNTEAFF. The CDR3 DNA follows: TGTGCCAGCAGTAGTACATGGAACACTGAAGCTTTCTTT. The chain carries TRBV27 and TRBJ1-1; D is uncertain. V was cut by 5 bases and J by 1 base, with 8 bases left in between. CDR3 size: 13 residues. In germline, CDR1 is MNHEY, CDR2 SMNVEV (reference sequence).

The V call is TRBV24-1, the J call TRBJ2-5; maybe TRBD1 (6 bases). Germline V gene lookup returns CDR1 KGHDR and CDR2 SFDVKD. The CDR3 runs 15 residues. V gave up 4 bases and J gave up 1 base, with 12 bases separating them. CDR3 in DNA: TGTGCCACCAGTGACTCGGGCAGGGGCCAAGAGACCCAGTACTTC. Protein sequence: CATSDSGRGQETQYF.

This clone was detected once. The chain combines TRBV5-1 with TRBJ2-3, with D perhaps matching TRBD2 (5 bases). V was cut by 1 base and J by 6 bases, with 15 bases left in between. The CDR3 contains 15 residues. Germline values: CDR1 SGHRS, CDR2 YFSETQ. CDR3 in DNA: TGCGCCAGCAGCTTGTCGACCCAGACGGGGGATACGCAGTATTTT. Its protein product is CASSLSTQTGDTQYF.

The chain joins TRBV5-1 to TRBJ1-2; TRBD1 is a possible D gene (6 bases). Trimming took 0 bases from V and 6 from J, leaving 6 bases between them. This CDR3 has 12 amino acids. From germline, CDR1 is SGHRS and CDR2 YFSETQ. CDR3 coding DNA: TGCGCCAGCAGCTTGGCAGGGGATGGCTACACCTTC. Amino acid sequence: CASSLAGDGYTF.

This chain links TRBV3-1 (or the pseudogene TRBV3-2) with TRBJ2-1; 14 nucleotides align to TRBD2. Germline values: CDR1 LGHDT, CDR2 YNNKEL (reference sequence). The CDR3 extends over 16 amino acids. Trimming removed 5 bases from V and 10 bases from J; junction bases left unmatched: 10. The CDR3 DNA reads TGTGCCAGCAGCGCCACAGTTGGACTAGCGGGGGGCGAGCAGTTCTTC. Translated: CASSATVGLAGGEQFF.

J is TRBJ2-7 and V is TRBV11-3; 7 bases match TRBD1. The V segment lost 4 bases and the J segment 7 bases; nucleotides outside the gene matches: 7. Germline CDR1 reads SGHNT; CDR2 reads YENEEA. This CDR3 comprises 13 residues. CDR3 amino acids: CASSSYRGEEQYF. In DNA, the CDR3 is TGTGCCAGCAGCTCCTACAGGGGCGAGGAGCAGTACTTC. The whole variable domain, remainder taken from reference TRBV11-3 and TRBJ2-7, is EAGVVQSPRYKIIEKKQPVAFWCNPISGHNTLYWYLQNLGQGPELLIRYENEEAVDDSQLPKDRFSAERLKGVDSTLKIQPAELGDSAVYLCASSSYRGEEQYFGPGTRLTVT.

The rearrangement links TRBV10-1 to TRBJ1-5; D ambiguous. The germline V and J ends were trimmed by 1 base and 4 bases, with 5 bases remaining between them. The CDR3 length is 13 residues. CDR1 is WNHNN and CDR2 is SYGVQD in the germline V gene (reference sequence). As DNA, the CDR3 is TGCGCCAGCAGTGAGTTGGGTAATCAGCCCCAGCATTTT. Protein sequence: CASSELGNQPQHF.

V and J are TRBV2 and TRBJ1-6; weak D call: TRBD1 (6 bases). Trimming shortened V by 7 bases and J by 7 bases, and 14 bases separated the two germline ends. The CDR3 is 14 residues long. Germline-derived CDR1 and CDR2 are SNHLY and FYNNEI. The CDR3 coding sequence is TGTGCCAGCATCGGAACAGGGCCAAATTCACCCCTCCACTTT. The encoded protein is CASIGTGPNSPLHF.

CDR3 in amino acids: CATSAGGGNYGYTF. The CDR3, as DNA: TGTGCCACCAGTGCTGGTGGGGGCAACTATGGCTACACCTTC. The rearrangement joins TRBV24-1 to TRBJ1-2; maybe TRBD1 (6 bases). V lost 5 bases to trimming and J lost 2 bases, with 11 bases between them. CDR3 size: 14 residues. Germline CDR1 KGHDR, CDR2 SFDVKD.

V is TRBV14 and J is TRBJ2-5, with D hard to call. Between the trimmed V and J ends, which lost 2 bases and 5 bases, there was a span of 12 bases. This CDR3 has 14 amino acids. Looked up from germline, CDR1 is SGHDN and CDR2 is FVKESK. CDR3 sequence reads: CASSQSWVEETQYF. The CDR3 DNA is TGTGCCAGCAGCCAATCCTGGGTGGAGGAGACCCAGTACTTC.

This chain uses TRBV7-9 with TRBJ2-3, with TRBD2 matching 10 bases. V lost 1 base and J lost 4; bases outside the gene matches: 5. This CDR3 is built from 16 residues. The V gene's germline CDR1 is SEHNR and CDR2 FQNEAQ (reference sequence). CDR3 nucleotides: TGTGCCAGCAGCTTAGACCAGCGGGGGGGGCCAGATACGCAGTATTTT. Protein: CASSLDQRGGPDTQYF.

The chain recombines TRBV7-9 with TRBJ1-6; D uncertain. This CDR3 has 12 residues. Trimming took off 1 base at V and 10 bases at J, with 5 bases between the two ends. Germline V lookup: CDR1 SEHNR, CDR2 FQNEAQ (reference sequence). The CDR3 reads CASSLGRSPLHF. CDR3 DNA sequence: TGTGCCAGCAGCTTAGGACGATCACCCCTCCACTTT.

The V call is TRBV3-1 (or the pseudogene TRBV3-2), the J call TRBJ2-3, with TRBD2 as a possible D gene (5 bases). V lost 3 bases to trimming and J lost 2 bases, with 15 bases between them. Germline loops: CDR1 LGHDT, CDR2 YNNKEL (reference sequence). The CDR3 is 16 amino acids. The CDR3 DNA follows: TGTGCCAGCAGCCAGGGAGAAGGCTACCTCACAGATACGCAGTATTTT. It codes for CASSQGEGYLTDTQYF.

J is TRBJ2-3 and V is TRBV7-8; D is unresolved. The germline V gene has CDR1 SGHVS and CDR2 FQNEAQ. The CDR3 is made up of 15 amino acids. V lost 5 bases and J 6 bases, leaving 18 bases between the germline ends. CDR3 in amino acids: CASSPRQHLQDTQYF. In DNA, the CDR3 is TGTGCCAGCAGCCCTCGGCAGCATCTGCAGGATACGCAGTATTTT.

The chain is built from TRBV3-1 (or the pseudogene TRBV3-2) and TRBJ1-1; TRBD1 aligns across 7 bases. After removal of 4 bases from V and 5 bases from J, the junction contained 7 bases not matched to a gene. Germline CDR1 reads LGHDT; CDR2 reads YNNKEL (reference sequence). The CDR3 sequence is 14 residues long. CDR3 residues: CASSLGQVGTEAFF. CDR3 coding DNA: TGTGCCAGCAGCCTCGGACAGGTTGGAACTGAAGCTTTCTTT.